Listed here are 13 T cell receptor beta chains from one sample, sequenced in a study of metastatic and nonmetastatic thyroid tumors. TCRdb reassembled clones from the PCR reads with MiXCR. Among approximately 50,000 clones listed, less than 5% were seen once. Not a single patient had been given any form of treatment at any point before undergoing thyroid surgery. Sequencing was done on a sample of blood. These receptors came from a female donor with papillary thyroid cancer or a benign thyroid nodule (not recorded which). Some clones in this sample may be carry-over from other donors' samples.

The sample holds many counts of this clone. The chain combines TRBV9 with TRBJ1-5; D remains ambiguous. Between the trimmed V and J ends, which lost 0 bases and 4 bases, there was a span of 11 bases. CDR3 length: 15 residues. Germline CDR1 SGDLS, CDR2 YYNGEE. The CDR3 sequence: CASSVDSALNQPQHF. The CDR3 bases are TGTGCCAGCAGCGTAGATTCGGCCTTAAATCAGCCCCAGCATTTT. The complete variable domain, with remaining parts taken from reference TRBV9 and TRBJ1-5, reads DSGVTQTPKHLITATGQRVTLRCSPRSGDLSVYWYQQSLDQGLQFLIQYYNGEERAKGNILERFSAQQFPDLHSELNLSSLELGDSALYFCASSVDSALNQPQHFGDGTRLSIL.

DNA for the CDR3: TGTGCCAGCAGTTACAGGGGTTCACCCCTCCACTTT. Translating gives CASSYRGSPLHF. The rearrangement links TRBV12-3 or TRBV12-4 to TRBJ1-6, with 7 bases aligning to TRBD1. The CDR3 is 12 residues long. Trimming removed 4 bases from V and 9 bases from J; junction bases left unmatched: 0.

Details on this clone: Being one base from a much bigger clone, this may be a read error. The chain links TRBV5-4 to TRBJ2-1; D is undetermined. The CDR3 consists of 15 residues. Looked up from germline, CDR1 is SGHNT and CDR2 is YYREEE (reference sequence). The CDR3 reads CDSSLSVSRRNEQFF. The CDR3 nucleotides read TGTGACAGCAGCTTGAGTGTTAGCCGCCGCAATGAGCAGTTCTTC.

The chain uses TRBV6-1 and TRBJ1-5, with 10 bases identical to TRBD1. Per the germline V gene, CDR1 is MNHNS and CDR2 is SASEGT. This CDR3 is built from 15 residues. The V segment lost 0 bases and the J segment 6 bases; nucleotides outside the gene matches: 2. Written as DNA, the CDR3 is TGTGCCAGCAGTGAAGCCGGGACAGGGGCTCAGCCCCAGCATTTT. Translating it yields CASSEAGTGAQPQHF.

This clone was observed at least ten times. The chain couples TRBV12-3 or TRBV12-4 to TRBJ2-1; the match to TRBD2 covers 14 bases. There are 16 residues in the CDR3. J gave up 7 bases and V 5 bases, and 7 bases lay outside the gene matches. CDR3 bases: TGTGCCAGCAGTCAGGGACTAGCGGGAGAACTGAATGAGCAGTTCTTC. Translation gives CASSQGLAGELNEQFF.

This clone was seen repeatedly, ten times or more. The genes are TRBV7-9 and TRBJ2-1; D possibly corresponds to TRBD2 (6 bases). The CDR3 sequence is 15 residues long. The germline CDR1 and CDR2 sequences are SEHNR and FQNEAQ (reference sequence). Trimming cost V 4 bases and J 4 bases, with 14 bases left between them. As DNA, the CDR3 is TGTGCCAGCAGCTACGGGGGACCGTCTTACAATGAGCAGTTCTTC. Its protein product is CASSYGGPSYNEQFF.

The table lists this clone with many counts. The chain has TRBV9 and TRBJ1-6, with TRBD1 identical over 7 bases. The V and J ends lost 5 bases and 10 bases, in that order; junction bases with no gene match: 6. The CDR3 is 13 residues long. Looked up from germline, CDR1 is SGDLS and CDR2 is YYNGEE. CDR3 residues: CASSYDRESPLHF. Here the CDR3 DNA reads TGTGCCAGCAGTTACGACAGGGAGTCACCCCTCCACTTT.

In the case of this clone: A much larger clone differs from this one at a single base, so this may be a read error. The chain employs TRBV18 and TRBJ2-6, with a possible D match to TRBD2 (5 bases). Germline CDR1 reads KGHSH; CDR2 reads LQKENI. This CDR3 has 17 residues. The CDR3 loop reads CANSPRTDDSGANVLTF. In DNA form, the CDR3 reads TGTGCCAACTCACCGAGGACTGACGACTCTGGGGCCAACGTCCTGACTTTC.

This clone was counted many times. The CDR3 is CASSLEGVQYF. The DNA of the CDR3 is TGTGCCAGCAGCTTGGAAGGAGTGCAGTACTTC. The chain employs TRBV5-6 and TRBJ2-7; no definite D call. The ends were cut back, 0 bases at V and 9 bases at J, with 7 bases in the middle. In germline, CDR1 is SGHDT, CDR2 YYEEEE. This CDR3 comprises 11 residues.

At least ten counts were recorded for this clone. This chain uses TRBV10-2 with TRBJ2-3; the match to TRBD2 covers 12 bases. Germline CDR1 and CDR2: WSHSY and SAAADI. The V gene end was trimmed by 4 bases and the J gene end by 7 bases; junction bases not matched to a gene: 3. The CDR3 runs to 14 residues. The CDR3 here is CASSGLAGAYTQYF. DNA of the CDR3: TGCGCCAGCAGTGGACTAGCGGGAGCGTATACGCAGTATTTT.

This clone has a handful of counts. This sequence joins TRBV6-2 or TRBV6-3 and TRBJ1-1, with TRBD1 matching 8 bases. The length of the CDR3 is 15 residues. The V gene's germline CDR1 is MNHEY and CDR2 SVGEGT. Trimming removed 2 bases from V and 2 bases from J; junction bases left unmatched: 4. The CDR3 loop reads CASSYVGTGNTEAFF. The CDR3 nucleotides are TGTGCCAGCAGTTACGTCGGGACAGGCAACACTGAAGCTTTCTTT.

The chain uses TRBV7-9 and TRBJ2-3; the match to TRBD2 covers 11 bases. CDR1 and CDR2 from the germline V gene are SEHNR and FQNEAQ (reference sequence). With V trimmed by 4 bases and J by 4 bases, 16 bases remained unmatched. This CDR3 spans 19 amino acids. This chain's CDR3 is CASSSRRIAGGRAADTQYF. As DNA, the CDR3 is TGTGCCAGCAGCTCCCGTCGAATAGCGGGAGGGCGGGCAGCAGATACGCAGTATTTT.

This clone was detected ten times or more. This rearrangement joins TRBV10-3 to TRBJ2-1, with a weak D call TRBD2 (6 bases). Trimming took off 2 bases at V and 8 bases at J, with 13 bases between the two ends. CDR1 is ENHRY and CDR2 is SYGVKD in the germline V gene. This CDR3 spans 14 amino acids. For the CDR3, the DNA is TGTGCCATCAGTGAGGGGGGGATGGAGGATGAGCAGTTCTTC. Its protein is CAISEGGMEDEQFF.